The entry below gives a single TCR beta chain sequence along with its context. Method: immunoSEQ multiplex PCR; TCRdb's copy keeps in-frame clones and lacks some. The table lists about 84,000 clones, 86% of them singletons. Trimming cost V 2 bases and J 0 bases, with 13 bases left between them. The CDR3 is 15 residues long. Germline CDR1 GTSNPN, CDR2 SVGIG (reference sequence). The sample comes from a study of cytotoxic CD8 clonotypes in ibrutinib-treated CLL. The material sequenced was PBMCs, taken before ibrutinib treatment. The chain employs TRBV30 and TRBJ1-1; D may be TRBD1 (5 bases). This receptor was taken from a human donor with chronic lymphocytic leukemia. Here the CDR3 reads CAWSTVRGMNTEAFF. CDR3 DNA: TGTGCCTGGAGTACCGTCCGGGGCATGAACACTGAAGCTTTCTTT.